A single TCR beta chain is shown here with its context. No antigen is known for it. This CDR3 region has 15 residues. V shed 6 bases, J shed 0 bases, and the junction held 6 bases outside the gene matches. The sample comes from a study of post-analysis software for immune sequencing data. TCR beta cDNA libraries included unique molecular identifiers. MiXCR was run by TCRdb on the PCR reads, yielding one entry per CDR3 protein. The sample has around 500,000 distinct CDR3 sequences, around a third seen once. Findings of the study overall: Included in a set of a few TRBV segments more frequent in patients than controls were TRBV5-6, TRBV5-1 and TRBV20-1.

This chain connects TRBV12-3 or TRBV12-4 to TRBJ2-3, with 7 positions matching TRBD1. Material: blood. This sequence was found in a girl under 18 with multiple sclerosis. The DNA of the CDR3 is TGTGCCAGCAGGGTGACAGGGATGAGCACAGATACGCAGTATTTT. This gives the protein CASRVTGMSTDTQYF.